The 4 T cell receptor beta chains below all came from one sample that was sequenced in a study of post-analysis software for immune sequencing data. Study-wide points: TRBV5-6, TRBV5-1 and TRBV20-1 belonged to a set of a few TRBV segments that were more frequent in patients than controls.

These TCRs are of unknown antigen specificity. TCR beta libraries were prepared from cDNA with unique molecular identifiers. MiXCR was run by TCRdb on the PCR reads, yielding one entry per CDR3 protein. This table holds about 810,000 distinct CDR3 sequences, about 57% found once. Sequencing used blood. Every receptor here comes from a girl aged 5 to 17 with multiple sclerosis.

This clonotype was found once. V is TRBV7-9 and J is TRBJ1-6, with 7 nucleotides matching TRBD1. In germline, CDR1 is SEHNR, CDR2 FQNEAQ (reference sequence). The CDR3 covers 13 residues. Unmatched junction bases numbered 8, after V lost 4 bases and J lost 14 bases. This CDR3 is CASSSGDSFTLHF. For the CDR3, the DNA is TGTGCCAGCAGCTCCGGGGACAGTTTCACCCTCCACTTT.

Concerning this clonotype itself: Mismatch with germline at one junction end may stem from a read error. The chain employs TRBV29-1 and TRBJ1-1; D is perhaps TRBD1 (5 bases). The CDR3 has 14 residues. Germline CDR1 is SQVTM and CDR2 is ANQGSEA. The CDR3 reads CSVTSWGVNAEAFF. CDR3 DNA sequence: TGCAGCGTCACATCGTGGGGGGTGAACGCTGAAGCTTTCTTT. Based on the CDR3 plus reference TRBV29-1 and TRBJ1-1, the full variable domain is SAVISQKPSRDICQRGTSLTIQCQVDSQVTMMFWYRQQPGQSLTLIATANQGSEATYESGFVIDKFPISRPNLTFSTLTVSNMSPEDSSIYLCSVTSWGVNAEAFFGQGTRLTVV.

CDR3 DNA sequence: TGTGCCAGCAGCCGGCGTACCGGATTAAACACTGAAGCTTTCTTT. Translated, it gives CASSRRTGLNTEAFF. The chain couples TRBV14 to TRBJ1-1, with D uncertain. Germline V lookup: CDR1 SGHDN, CDR2 FVKESK. The CDR3 extends over 15 amino acids. The V end lost 4 bases, the J end lost 2 bases, and 14 bases lay between the germline ends.

The V gene is TRBV12-3 or TRBV12-4, the J gene TRBJ2-6, with D unresolved. V lost 5 bases, J lost 2 bases, and 10 bases lay in between. The CDR3 sequence is 15 residues long. The CDR3 reads CASSPRIAGANVLTF. For the CDR3, the DNA is TGTGCCAGCAGTCCCCGAATCGCTGGGGCCAACGTCCTGACTTTC.